Presented here are 17 T cell receptor beta chains from one specimen sequenced in a study of memory CD4+ T cells and cytomegalovirus serostatus. The sort gate was single viable CD3+CD4+CD8-CD45RO+ cells for memory CD4+ T cells. The repertoire was sequenced with immunoSEQ multiplex PCR; TCRdb's copy has only in-frame clones and lacks some. The sample consists of about 57,000 clones, around 79% of them appearing once. The sample taken for sequencing was memory CD4+ T cells from blood. These receptors were taken from an adult in good health and CMV-seronegative.

A few counts support this clone. The genes are TRBV5-1 and TRBJ1-4; D gene ambiguous. The CDR3 sequence is 15 residues long. Germline CDR1 is SGHRS and CDR2 is YFSETQ. V dropped 0 bases and J dropped 1 base, with 7 bases sitting between them. The CDR3 coding sequence is TGCGCCAGCAGCTTGGCCAGGATAACTAATGAAAAACTGTTTTTT. Amino acid sequence: CASSLARITNEKLFF.

The V and J genes are TRBV28 and TRBJ1-4; D unclear. Germline CDR1 reads MDHEN; CDR2 reads SYDVKM. The CDR3 loop spans 13 amino acids. V was cut by 1 base and J by 9 bases, with 9 bases left in between. The DNA for the CDR3 is TGTGCCAGCAGTTTATCTGGGAGGCAAAAACTGTTTTTT. Protein: CASSLSGRQKLFF.

This chain links TRBV5-6 with TRBJ2-5; possible D gene TRBD2, 5 bases. Trimming cost V 7 bases and J 1 base, with 14 bases left between them. This CDR3 region has 14 residues. CDR1 is SGHDT and CDR2 is YYEEEE in the germline V gene. The CDR3: CASATRGLQETQYF. The CDR3 bases are TGTGCCAGCGCCACCCGAGGGCTCCAAGAGACCCAGTACTTC.

The chain carries TRBV7-3 and TRBJ2-2, with D possibly being TRBD2 (6 bases). The CDR3 length is 15 residues. The ends were cut back, 4 bases at V and 1 base at J, with 10 bases in the middle. CDR1 is SGHTA, CDR2 FQGTGA, per germline. The CDR3 nucleotides read TGTGCCAGCAGCTCCCTAGCGCTGAACACCGGGGAGCTGTTTTTT. Its protein product is CASSSLALNTGELFF. Together with reference TRBV7-3 and TRBJ2-2, the CDR3 gives the full variable domain: GAGVSQTPSNKVTEKGKYVELRCDPISGHTALYWYRQSLGQGPEFLIYFQGTGAADDSGLPNDRFFAVRPEGSVSTLKIQRTERGDSAVYLCASSSLALNTGELFFGEGSRLTVL.

The V and J genes are TRBV27 and TRBJ2-5; the match to TRBD1 covers 8 bases. CDR3 length equals 13 residues. Trimming cost V 4 bases and J 5 bases; bases outside gene matches: 3. Per germline, CDR1 MNHEY and CDR2 SMNVEV (reference sequence). The DNA for the CDR3 is TGTGCCAGCAGTTCGACAGGGGCCGAGACCCAGTACTTC. Translation: CASSSTGAETQYF.

J is TRBJ2-1 and V is TRBV5-1; 10 bases map to TRBD2. Germline values: CDR1 SGHRS, CDR2 YFSETQ. V was clipped by 0 bases and J by 8 bases; unmatched bases: 8. The CDR3 runs 16 residues. The CDR3 protein is CASSLGRTSGEDEQFF. The CDR3 nucleotides are TGCGCCAGCAGCTTGGGCCGGACTAGCGGAGAGGATGAGCAGTTCTTC. Filled out from reference TRBV5-1 and TRBJ2-1, the complete variable domain reads KAGVTQTPRYLIKTRGQQVTLSCSPISGHRSVSWYQQTPGQGLQFLFEYFSETQRNKGNFPGRFSGRQFSNSRSEMNVSTLELGDSALYLCASSLGRTSGEDEQFFGPGTRLTVL.

On this clone: The conserved closing phenylalanine or tryptophan is absent in this CDR3, likely reflecting a read error. Because the CDR3's place on the DNA is in doubt, the DNA is left out and the CDR3 is given as listed by TCRdb. The chain employs TRBV9 and TRBJ2-7. The CDR3 region is 14 residues in length, termini included. Germline CDR1 is SGDLS and CDR2 is YYNGEE. Here the CDR3 reads CASSGAWTPTSSLL.

The chain is built from TRBV18 and TRBJ1-5, with D tentatively TRBD1 (6 bases). CDR1 KGHSH and CDR2 LQKENI come from the germline V gene. The CDR3 totals 14 residues. Deletions cut 3 bases from V and 5 bases from J, with 11 bases between. As DNA, the CDR3 is TGTGCCAGCTCACCTTCGGGGGGGCATCAGCCCCAGCATTTT. It encodes CASSPSGGHQPQHF.

This clone has a handful of counts. V and J are TRBV6-5 and TRBJ1-5; D is uncertain. Germline V gives CDR1 MNHEY, CDR2 SVGAGI. The V gene lost 6 bases and the J gene lost 1 base, with 10 bases spanning the gap. The CDR3 covers 14 residues. The CDR3 nucleotides are TGTGCCAGCAGACCAAACAGCAGCAATCAGCCCCAGCATTTT. The encoded protein is CASRPNSSNQPQHF.

This chain links TRBV18 with TRBJ1-5; D is possibly TRBD1 (5 bases). The V end was cut by 6 bases, the J end by 0 bases, with 12 bases between. Germline V CDR1 and CDR2: KGHSH, LQKENI. The CDR3 length is 15 residues. This chain's CDR3 is CASSGDGNSNQPQHF. The CDR3 nucleotides are TGTGCCAGCTCCGGGGACGGGAATAGCAATCAGCCCCAGCATTTT.

J is TRBJ2-2 and V is TRBV29-1, with no clear D. CDR1 is SQVTM and CDR2 is ANQGSEA in the germline V gene. This CDR3 is 11 amino acids long. Trimming stripped 7 bases from V and 7 bases from J, with 10 bases between. The CDR3 reads CSGEWFGELFF. The CDR3 DNA is TGCAGCGGAGAGTGGTTCGGGGAGCTGTTTTTT.

The genes are TRBV7-8 and TRBJ1-5; tentative D call: TRBD1 (5 bases). The CDR3 has 14 amino acids. Germline V gene sequence: CDR1 SGHVS, CDR2 FQNEAQ. CDR3 DNA sequence: TGTGCAGTCGAGGATGGACATAGCAATCAGCCCCAGCATTTT. This gives the protein CAVEDGHSNQPQHF. Complete variable domain (other parts from reference TRBV7-8 and TRBJ1-5): GAGVSQSPRYKVAKRGQDVALRCDPISGHVSLFWYQQALGQGPEFLTYFQNEAQLDKSGLPSDRFFAERPEGSVSTLKIQRTQQEDSAVYLCAVEDGHSNQPQHFGDGTRLSIL.

The DNA for the CDR3 is TGTGCCACCAGCGGAGCCAGGGGAAGGTCCTACAATGAGCAGTTCTTC. As protein: CATSGARGRSYNEQFF. The chain uses TRBV15 and TRBJ2-1, with D tentatively TRBD1 (6 bases). The V end was cut by 5 bases, the J end by 1 base, with 15 bases between. The germline CDR1 and CDR2 sequences are LNHNV and YYDKDF (reference sequence). The CDR3 sequence is 16 residues long.

The rearrangement uses TRBV5-3 and TRBJ1-4; the D gene is possibly TRBD1 (5 bases). TRBV5-3 is treated as an ORF (open reading frame) with a function not yet certain. The CDR3 spans 15 residues. Trimming left V 4 bases short and J 8 bases short, with 18 bases between. CDR3 sequence reads: CARSPRDRRREKLFF. The CDR3 nucleotides read TGTGCCAGAAGCCCCCGGGACCGTCGGAGGGAAAAACTGTTTTTT.

The V call is TRBV18, the J call TRBJ1-1, with a weak D call TRBD1 (5 bases). CDR1 and CDR2 from the germline V gene are KGHSH and LQKENI. This CDR3 is built from 13 residues. The V gene lost 6 bases and the J gene lost 1 base, with 9 bases spanning the gap. CDR3 amino acids: CASSLDRNTEAFF. For the CDR3, the DNA is TGTGCCAGCTCGCTTGACAGGAACACTGAAGCTTTCTTT.

The chain has TRBV11-2 and TRBJ1-4; D is uncertain. The CDR3 has 15 residues. Between the trimmed V and J ends, which lost 1 base and 4 bases, there was a span of 10 bases. Per germline, CDR1 SGHAT and CDR2 FQNNGV. The CDR3 DNA follows: TGTGCCAGCAGCTTAGGAGACACACTTAATGAAAAACTGTTTTTT. Protein: CASSLGDTLNEKLFF.

The chain joins TRBV9 to TRBJ1-1, with 7 positions matching TRBD1. The CDR3 totals 14 residues. The germline V gene has CDR1 SGDLS and CDR2 YYNGEE. With V trimmed by 3 bases and J by 3 bases, 5 bases remained unmatched. CDR3 bases: TGTGCCAGCAGCGGGGGGACAGCAGACACTGAAGCTTTCTTT. Its translation: CASSGGTADTEAFF.